This T cell receptor beta chain comes out of a study of CD8 T cells in ankylosing spondylitis. Study-wide results and limits: Matched ankylosing spondylitis synovial fluid reportedly showed significant enrichment of disease-linked clones. The study identified a TCR beta motif of eight highly homologous variants that appeared characteristic of ankylosing spondylitis blood. Clones linked to disease, bearing a CD8+ phenotype, were relatively rare in peripheral blood. Past studies reported some motif variants in reactive arthritis synovial fluid and blood.

V lost 3 bases to trimming and J lost 7 bases, with 18 bases between them. CDR1 and CDR2 from the germline V gene are SGHTA and FQGNSA. CDR3 length: 15 amino acids. Quantitative barcoded 5'-RACE was used to prepare TCR beta libraries. TCRdb independently ran MiXCR on the 5' RACE reads; one entry per CDR3 protein. The sample includes around 490,000 distinct CDR3 sequences, under 5.5% of them seen just once. This clonotype was detected a few times. Its specificity is unknown. The chain employs TRBV7-2 and TRBJ2-5, with a tentative D call TRBD2 (7 bases). The origin of this receptor is a male donor with ankylosing spondylitis. The specimen was blood, either unsorted or a sorted T cell fraction (not recorded which). Written as DNA, the CDR3 is TGTGCCAGCAGCTTGATGACTAGCTCCAGGGGGACCCAGTACTTC. The encoded protein is CASSLMTSSRGTQYF.